This T cell receptor beta chain was retrieved from a study of CD8 T cells in ankylosing spondylitis. By quantitative 5'-RACE with molecular barcodes, the TCR beta libraries were made. TCRdb reprocessed the 5' RACE reads via MiXCR and lists one record per CDR3 protein. The data show 250,000 to 350,000 distinct CDR3 sequences, 8% seen once. This clonotype was detected only a few times. Its antigen is unidentified. Broader study findings: Disease-linked clones proved CD8+ and comparatively uncommon in peripheral blood. There was a TCR beta motif, made of several highly homologous variants, that appeared characteristic of ankylosing spondylitis blood. Matched synovial fluid from ankylosing spondylitis patients was reported to be enriched for disease-linked clones. A subset of motif variants has previously been described in the synovial fluid and blood of reactive arthritis.

The CDR3 spans 15 residues. Between the trimmed V and J ends, which lost 0 bases and 7 bases, there was a span of 12 bases. Looked up from germline, CDR1 is LGHNA and CDR2 is YSLEER. The sample comprised blood, either unsorted or a sorted T cell fraction (not recorded which). The receptor was derived from a male donor with ankylosing spondylitis. The chain recombines TRBV4-3 with TRBJ1-4, with a tentative D call TRBD1 (5 bases). CDR3 amino acids: CASSQEGQAGEKLFF. The CDR3, as DNA: TGCGCCAGCAGCCAAGAAGGACAAGCGGGTGAAAAACTGTTTTTT.